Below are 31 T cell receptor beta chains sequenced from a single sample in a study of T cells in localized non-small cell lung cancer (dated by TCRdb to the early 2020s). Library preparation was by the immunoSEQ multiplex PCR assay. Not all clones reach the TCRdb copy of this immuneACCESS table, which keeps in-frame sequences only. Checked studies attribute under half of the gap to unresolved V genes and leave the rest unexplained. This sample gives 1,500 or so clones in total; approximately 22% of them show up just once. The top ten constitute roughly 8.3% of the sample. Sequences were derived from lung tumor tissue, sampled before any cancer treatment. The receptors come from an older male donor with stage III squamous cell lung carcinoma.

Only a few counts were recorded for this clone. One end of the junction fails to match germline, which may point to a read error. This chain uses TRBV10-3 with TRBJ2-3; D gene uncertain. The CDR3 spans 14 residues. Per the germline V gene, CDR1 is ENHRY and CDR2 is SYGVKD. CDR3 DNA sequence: TGTGCCAGCAGTGAGACACCTTTCACAGATACGCAGTATTTT. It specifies CASSETPFTDTQYF.

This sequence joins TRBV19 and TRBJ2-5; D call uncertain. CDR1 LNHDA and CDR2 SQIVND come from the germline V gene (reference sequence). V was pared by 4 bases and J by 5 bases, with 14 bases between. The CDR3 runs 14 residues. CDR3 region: CASSTRASRETQYF. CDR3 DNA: TGTGCCAGTAGTACTCGGGCGTCGCGGGAGACCCAGTACTTC.

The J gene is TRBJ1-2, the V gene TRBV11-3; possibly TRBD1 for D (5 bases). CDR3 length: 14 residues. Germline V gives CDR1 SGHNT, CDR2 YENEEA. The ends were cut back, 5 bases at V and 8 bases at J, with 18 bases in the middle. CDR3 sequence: CASSPGPHVRGYTF. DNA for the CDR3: TGTGCCAGCAGCCCGGGGCCCCATGTCAGAGGCTACACCTTC. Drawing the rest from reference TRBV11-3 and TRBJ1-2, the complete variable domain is EAGVVQSPRYKIIEKKQPVAFWCNPISGHNTLYWYLQNLGQGPELLIRYENEEAVDDSQLPKDRFSAERLKGVDSTLKIQPAELGDSAVYLCASSPGPHVRGYTFGSGTRLTVV.

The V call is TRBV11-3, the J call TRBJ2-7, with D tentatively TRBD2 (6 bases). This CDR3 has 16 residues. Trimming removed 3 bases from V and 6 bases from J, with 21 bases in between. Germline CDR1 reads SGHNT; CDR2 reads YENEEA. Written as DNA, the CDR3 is TGTGCCAGCAGCTTGCGGTTCTGGATCACCGGGGGCGAGCAGTACTTC. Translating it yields CASSLRFWITGGEQYF. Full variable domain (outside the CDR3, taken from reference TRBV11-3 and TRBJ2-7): EAGVVQSPRYKIIEKKQPVAFWCNPISGHNTLYWYLQNLGQGPELLIRYENEEAVDDSQLPKDRFSAERLKGVDSTLKIQPAELGDSAVYLCASSLRFWITGGEQYFGPGTRLTVT.

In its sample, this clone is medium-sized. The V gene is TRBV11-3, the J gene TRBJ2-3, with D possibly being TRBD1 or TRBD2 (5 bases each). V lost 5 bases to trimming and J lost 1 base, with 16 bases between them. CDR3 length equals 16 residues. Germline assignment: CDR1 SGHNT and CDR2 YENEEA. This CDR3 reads CASSPNGAGGTDTQYF. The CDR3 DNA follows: TGTGCCAGCAGCCCCAATGGGGCGGGCGGCACAGATACGCAGTATTTT.

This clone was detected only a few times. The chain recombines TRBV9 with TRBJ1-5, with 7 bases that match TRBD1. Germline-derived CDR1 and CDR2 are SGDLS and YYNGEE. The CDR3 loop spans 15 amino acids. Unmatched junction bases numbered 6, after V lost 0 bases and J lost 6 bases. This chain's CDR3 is CASSVGDSSLQPQHF. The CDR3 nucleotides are TGTGCCAGCAGCGTAGGGGACAGCAGTCTTCAGCCCCAGCATTTT.

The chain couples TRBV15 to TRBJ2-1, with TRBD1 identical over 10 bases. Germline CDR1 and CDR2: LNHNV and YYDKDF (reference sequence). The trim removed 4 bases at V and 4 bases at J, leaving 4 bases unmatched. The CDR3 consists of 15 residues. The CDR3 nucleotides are TGTGCCACCAGCATCCGGGACAGGGGTTACAATGAGCAGTTCTTC. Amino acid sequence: CATSIRDRGYNEQFF.

CDR3: CASSPGGQETQYF. DNA for the CDR3: TGTGCCAGCTCACCGGGAGGTCAAGAGACCCAGTACTTC. This rearrangement joins TRBV18 to TRBJ2-5; the D gene is possibly TRBD2 (6 bases). The V end lost 3 bases, the J end lost 2 bases, and 7 bases lay between the germline ends. Germline loops: CDR1 KGHSH, CDR2 LQKENI. CDR3 length equals 13 residues. The full variable domain, in which reference TRBV18 and TRBJ2-5 provide the parts outside the CDR3, is NAGVMQNPRHLVRRRGQEARLRCSPMKGHSHVYWYRQLPEEGLKFMVYLQKENIIDESGMPKERFSAEFPKEGPSILRIQQVVRGDSAAYFCASSPGGQETQYFGPGTRLLVL.

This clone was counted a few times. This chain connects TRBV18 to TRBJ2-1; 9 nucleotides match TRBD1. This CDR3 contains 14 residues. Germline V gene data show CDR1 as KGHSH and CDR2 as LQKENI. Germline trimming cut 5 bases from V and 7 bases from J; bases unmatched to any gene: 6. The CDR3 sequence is CASSYTGGLNEQFF. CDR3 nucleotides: TGTGCCAGCTCATATACAGGGGGCTTGAATGAGCAGTTCTTC.

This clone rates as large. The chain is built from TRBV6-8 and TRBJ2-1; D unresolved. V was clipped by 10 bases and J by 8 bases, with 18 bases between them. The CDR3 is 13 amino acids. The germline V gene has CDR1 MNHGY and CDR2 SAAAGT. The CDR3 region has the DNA TGTGCCATCACGGTGCAGGCCTCAGATGAGCAGTTCTTC. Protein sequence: CAITVQASDEQFF.

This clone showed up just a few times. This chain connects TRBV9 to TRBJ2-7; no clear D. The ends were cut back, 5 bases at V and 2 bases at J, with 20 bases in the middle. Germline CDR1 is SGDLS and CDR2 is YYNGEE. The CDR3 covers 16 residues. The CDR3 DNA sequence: TGTGCCAGCAGTAGCCTGTGGACGAGAGCCACCTACGAGCAGTACTTC. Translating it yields CASSSLWTRATYEQYF.

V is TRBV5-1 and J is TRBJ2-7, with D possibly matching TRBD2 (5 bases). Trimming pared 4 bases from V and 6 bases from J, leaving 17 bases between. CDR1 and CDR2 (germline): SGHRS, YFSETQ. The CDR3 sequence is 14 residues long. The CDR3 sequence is CASSPGSSRGEQYF. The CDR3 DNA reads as TGCGCCAGCAGCCCCGGGTCCTCTCGGGGCGAGCAGTACTTC.

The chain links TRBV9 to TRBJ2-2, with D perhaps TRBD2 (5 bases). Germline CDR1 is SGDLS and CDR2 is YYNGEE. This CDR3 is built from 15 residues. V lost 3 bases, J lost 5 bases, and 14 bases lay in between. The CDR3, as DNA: TGTGCCAGCAGCGAGACGGGGTCGGGAACCGGGGAGCTGTTTTTT. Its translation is CASSETGSGTGELFF.

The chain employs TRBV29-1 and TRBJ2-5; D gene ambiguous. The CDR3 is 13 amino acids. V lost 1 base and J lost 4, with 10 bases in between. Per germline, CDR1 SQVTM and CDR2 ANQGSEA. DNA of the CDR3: TGCAGCGTTGAAGTGGGCGGCCGAGAGACCCAGTACTTC. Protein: CSVEVGGRETQYF.

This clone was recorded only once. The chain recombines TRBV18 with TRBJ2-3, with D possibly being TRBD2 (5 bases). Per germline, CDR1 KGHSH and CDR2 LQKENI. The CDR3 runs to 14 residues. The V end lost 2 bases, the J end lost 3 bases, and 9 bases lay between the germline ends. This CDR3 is CASSPGSGTDTQYF. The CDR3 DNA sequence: TGTGCCAGCTCACCAGGGAGTGGGACAGATACGCAGTATTTT.

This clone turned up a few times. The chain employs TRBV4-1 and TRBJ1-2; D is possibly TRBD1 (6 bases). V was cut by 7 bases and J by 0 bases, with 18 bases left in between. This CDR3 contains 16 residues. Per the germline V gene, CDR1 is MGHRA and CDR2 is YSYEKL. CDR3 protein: CASNTFRGASNYGYTF. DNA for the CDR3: TGCGCCAGCAACACCTTCAGGGGAGCGTCTAACTATGGCTACACCTTC.

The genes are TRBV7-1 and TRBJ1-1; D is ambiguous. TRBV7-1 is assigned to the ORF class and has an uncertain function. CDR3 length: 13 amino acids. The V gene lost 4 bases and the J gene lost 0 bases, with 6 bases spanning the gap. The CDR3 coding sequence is TGTGCCAGCAGCTTAGTTCTGAACACTGAAGCTTTCTTT. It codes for CASSLVLNTEAFF.

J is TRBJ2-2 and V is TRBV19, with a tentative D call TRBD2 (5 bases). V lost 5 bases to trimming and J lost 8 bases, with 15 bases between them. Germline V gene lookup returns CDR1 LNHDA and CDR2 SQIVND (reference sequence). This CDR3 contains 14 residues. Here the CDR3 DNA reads TGTGCCAGTAGTTACGTCGCGGGCGGGGGGGAGCTGTTTTTT. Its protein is CASSYVAGGGELFF.

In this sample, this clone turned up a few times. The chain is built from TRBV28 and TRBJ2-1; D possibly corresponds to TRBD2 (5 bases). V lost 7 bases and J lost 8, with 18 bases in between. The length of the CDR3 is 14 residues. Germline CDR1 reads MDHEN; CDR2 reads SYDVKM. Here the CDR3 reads CASIPVGFSDEQFF. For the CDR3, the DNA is TGTGCCAGCATACCCGTCGGGTTTAGCGATGAGCAGTTCTTC.

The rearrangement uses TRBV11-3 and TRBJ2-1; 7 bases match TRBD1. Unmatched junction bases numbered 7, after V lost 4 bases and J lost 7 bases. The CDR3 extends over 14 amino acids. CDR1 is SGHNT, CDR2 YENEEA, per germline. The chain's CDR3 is CASSSPQQGNEQFF. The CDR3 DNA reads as TGTGCCAGCAGCTCTCCCCAACAGGGGAATGAGCAGTTCTTC.

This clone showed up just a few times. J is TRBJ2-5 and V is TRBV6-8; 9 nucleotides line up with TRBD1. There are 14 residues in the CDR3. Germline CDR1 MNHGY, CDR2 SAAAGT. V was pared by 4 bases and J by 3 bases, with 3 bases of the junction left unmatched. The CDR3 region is CASSFRTGEETQYF. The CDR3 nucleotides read TGTGCCAGCAGTTTCCGGACAGGGGAAGAGACCCAGTACTTC.

CDR3 DNA sequence: TGTGCCAGCTCACCATATACTAGCGGAGGCGAGCAGTACTTC. Encoded protein: CASSPYTSGGEQYF. The chain recombines TRBV18 with TRBJ2-7; 8 bases agree with TRBD2. The length of the CDR3 is 14 residues. V gave up 2 bases and J gave up 6 bases; unmatched junction bases: 6. Per the germline V gene, CDR1 is KGHSH and CDR2 is LQKENI.

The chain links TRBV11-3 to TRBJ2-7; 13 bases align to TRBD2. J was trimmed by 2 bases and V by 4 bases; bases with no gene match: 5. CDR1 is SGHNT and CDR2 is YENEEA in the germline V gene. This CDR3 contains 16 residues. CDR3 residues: CASSSSTSGGAYEQYF. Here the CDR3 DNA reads TGTGCCAGCAGCTCATCTACTAGCGGGGGGGCCTACGAGCAGTACTTC.

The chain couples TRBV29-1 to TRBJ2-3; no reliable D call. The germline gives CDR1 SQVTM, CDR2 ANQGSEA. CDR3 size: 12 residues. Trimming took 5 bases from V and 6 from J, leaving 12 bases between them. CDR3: CSVRLGSDTQYF. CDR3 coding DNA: TGCAGCGTTAGGCTGGGTTCCGATACGCAGTATTTT.

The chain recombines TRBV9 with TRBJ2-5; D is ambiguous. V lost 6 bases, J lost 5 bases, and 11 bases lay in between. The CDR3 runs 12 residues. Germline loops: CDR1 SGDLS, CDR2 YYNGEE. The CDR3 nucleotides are TGTGCCAGCACTGTGGTTGGGGAGACCCAGTACTTC. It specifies CASTVVGETQYF. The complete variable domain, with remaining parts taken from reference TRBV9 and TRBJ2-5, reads DSGVTQTPKHLITATGQRVTLRCSPRSGDLSVYWYQQSLDQGLQFLIQYYNGEERAKGNILERFSAQQFPDLHSELNLSSLELGDSALYFCASTVVGETQYFGPGTRLLVL.

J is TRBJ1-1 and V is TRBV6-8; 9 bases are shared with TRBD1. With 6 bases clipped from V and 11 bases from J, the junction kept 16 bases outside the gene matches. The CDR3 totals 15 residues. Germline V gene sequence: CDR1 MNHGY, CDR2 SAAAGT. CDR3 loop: CASRTETGGGTQAFF. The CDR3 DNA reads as TGTGCCAGCAGGACCGAAACAGGGGGCGGCACCCAGGCTTTCTTT.

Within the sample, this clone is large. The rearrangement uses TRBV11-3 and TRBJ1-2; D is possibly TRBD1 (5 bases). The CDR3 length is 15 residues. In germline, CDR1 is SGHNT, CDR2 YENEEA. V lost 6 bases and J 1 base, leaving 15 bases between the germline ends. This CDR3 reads CASSQPGRINYGYTF. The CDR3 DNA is TGTGCCAGCAGTCAACCGGGGCGGATTAACTATGGCTACACCTTC. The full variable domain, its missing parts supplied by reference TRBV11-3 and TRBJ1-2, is EAGVVQSPRYKIIEKKQPVAFWCNPISGHNTLYWYLQNLGQGPELLIRYENEEAVDDSQLPKDRFSAERLKGVDSTLKIQPAELGDSAVYLCASSQPGRINYGYTFGSGTRLTVV.

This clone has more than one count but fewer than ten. CDR3 sequence (DNA): TGTGCCAGCAGTGGACAGGGGGGTTCACCCCTCCACTTT. This gives the protein CASSGQGGSPLHF. This sequence joins TRBV6-8 and TRBJ1-6; TRBD1 matches at 10 bases. V lost 5 bases to trimming and J lost 9 bases; unmatched junction nucleotides: 1. The length of the CDR3 is 13 residues. CDR1 and CDR2 from the germline V gene are MNHGY and SAAAGT.

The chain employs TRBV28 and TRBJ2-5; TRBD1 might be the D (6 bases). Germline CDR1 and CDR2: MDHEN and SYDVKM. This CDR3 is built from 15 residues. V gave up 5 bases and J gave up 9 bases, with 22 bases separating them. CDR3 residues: CASSAAFSLWGPQYF. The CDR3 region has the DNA TGTGCCAGCAGTGCCGCTTTCAGCCTCTGGGGGCCCCAGTACTTC.

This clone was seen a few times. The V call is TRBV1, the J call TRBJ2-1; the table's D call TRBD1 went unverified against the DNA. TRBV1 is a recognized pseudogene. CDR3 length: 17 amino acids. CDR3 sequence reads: CASSQDPGQATYNEQFF. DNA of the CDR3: TGCGCCAGCAGCCAAGATCCCGGACAGGCCACCTACAATGAGCAGTTCTTC.

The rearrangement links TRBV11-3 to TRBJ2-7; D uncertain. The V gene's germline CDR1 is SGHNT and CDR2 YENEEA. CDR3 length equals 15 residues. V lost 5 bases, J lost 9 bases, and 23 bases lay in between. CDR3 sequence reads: CASSTSGPSNSAQYF. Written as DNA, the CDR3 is TGTGCCAGCAGCACCTCCGGGCCCTCTAACTCCGCGCAGTACTTC.